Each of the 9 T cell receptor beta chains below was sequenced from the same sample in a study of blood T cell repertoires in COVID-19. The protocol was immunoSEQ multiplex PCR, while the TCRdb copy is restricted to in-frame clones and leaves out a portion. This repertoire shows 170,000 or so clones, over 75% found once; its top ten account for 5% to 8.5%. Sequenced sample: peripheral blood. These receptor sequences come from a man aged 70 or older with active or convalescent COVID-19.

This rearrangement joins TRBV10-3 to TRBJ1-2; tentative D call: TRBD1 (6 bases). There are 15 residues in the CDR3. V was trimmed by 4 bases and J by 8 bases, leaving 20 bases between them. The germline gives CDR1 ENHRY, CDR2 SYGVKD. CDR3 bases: TGTGCCATCAGTGCACAGGGTGACATTTCGAGAGGCTACACCTTC. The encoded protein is CAISAQGDISRGYTF.

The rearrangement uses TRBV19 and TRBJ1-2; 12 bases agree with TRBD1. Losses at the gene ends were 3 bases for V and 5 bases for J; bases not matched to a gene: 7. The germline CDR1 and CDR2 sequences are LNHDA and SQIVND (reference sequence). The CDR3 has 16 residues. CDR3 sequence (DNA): TGTGCCAGTAGTATTACCGGGACAGGGGGCGTTTATGGCTACACCTTC. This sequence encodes CASSITGTGGVYGYTF.

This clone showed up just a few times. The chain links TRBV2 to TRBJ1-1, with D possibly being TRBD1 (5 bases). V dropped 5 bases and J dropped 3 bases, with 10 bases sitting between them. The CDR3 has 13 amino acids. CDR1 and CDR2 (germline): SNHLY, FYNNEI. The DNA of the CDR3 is TGTGCCAGCAGTAAGGGGCAGGACACTGAAGCTTTCTTT. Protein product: CASSKGQDTEAFF. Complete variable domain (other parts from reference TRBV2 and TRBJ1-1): EPEVTQTPSHQVTQMGQEVILRCVPISNHLYFYWYRQILGQKVEFLVSFYNNEISEKSEIFDDQFSVERPDGSNFTLKIRSTKLEDSAMYFCASSKGQDTEAFFGQGTRLTVV.

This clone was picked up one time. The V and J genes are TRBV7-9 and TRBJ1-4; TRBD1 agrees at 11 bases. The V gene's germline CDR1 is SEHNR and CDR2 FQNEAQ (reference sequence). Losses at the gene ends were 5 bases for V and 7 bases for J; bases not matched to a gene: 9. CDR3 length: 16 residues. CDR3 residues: CASSAGTGGGSEKLFF. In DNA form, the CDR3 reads TGTGCCAGCAGCGCCGGGACAGGGGGAGGTAGTGAAAAACTGTTTTTT.

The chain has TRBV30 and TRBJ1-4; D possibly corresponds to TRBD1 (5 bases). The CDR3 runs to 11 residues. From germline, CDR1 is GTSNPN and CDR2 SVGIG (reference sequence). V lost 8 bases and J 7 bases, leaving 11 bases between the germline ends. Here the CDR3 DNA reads TGTGCCCTGAGAAGGGGTGAAAAACTGTTTTTT. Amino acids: CALRRGEKLFF.

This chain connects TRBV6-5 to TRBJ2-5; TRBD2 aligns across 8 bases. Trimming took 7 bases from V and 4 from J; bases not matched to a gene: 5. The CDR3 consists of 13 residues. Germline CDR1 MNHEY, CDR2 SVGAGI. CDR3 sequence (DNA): TGTGCCAGCATGAGAGCGGGGGTAGAGACCCAGTACTTC. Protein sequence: CASMRAGVETQYF.

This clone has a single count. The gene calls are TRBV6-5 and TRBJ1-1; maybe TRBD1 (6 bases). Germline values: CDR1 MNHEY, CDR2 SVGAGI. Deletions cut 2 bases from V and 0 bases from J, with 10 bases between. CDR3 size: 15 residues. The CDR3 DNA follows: TGTGCCAGCAGTTACGTCCCAGGGGTGAACACTGAAGCTTTCTTT. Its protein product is CASSYVPGVNTEAFF.

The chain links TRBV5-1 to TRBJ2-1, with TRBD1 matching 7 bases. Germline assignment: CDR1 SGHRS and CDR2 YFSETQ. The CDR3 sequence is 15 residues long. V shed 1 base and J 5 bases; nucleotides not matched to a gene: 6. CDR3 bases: TGCGCCAGCAGCTTGACAGGGGCATCCAACAATGAGCAGTTCTTC. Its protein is CASSLTGASNNEQFF.

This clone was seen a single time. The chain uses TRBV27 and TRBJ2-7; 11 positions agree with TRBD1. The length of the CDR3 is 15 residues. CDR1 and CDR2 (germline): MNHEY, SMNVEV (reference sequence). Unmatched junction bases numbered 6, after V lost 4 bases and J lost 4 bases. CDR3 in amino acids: CASSSRDRGGYEQYF. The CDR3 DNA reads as TGTGCCAGCAGTTCTAGGGACAGGGGGGGGTACGAGCAGTACTTC.